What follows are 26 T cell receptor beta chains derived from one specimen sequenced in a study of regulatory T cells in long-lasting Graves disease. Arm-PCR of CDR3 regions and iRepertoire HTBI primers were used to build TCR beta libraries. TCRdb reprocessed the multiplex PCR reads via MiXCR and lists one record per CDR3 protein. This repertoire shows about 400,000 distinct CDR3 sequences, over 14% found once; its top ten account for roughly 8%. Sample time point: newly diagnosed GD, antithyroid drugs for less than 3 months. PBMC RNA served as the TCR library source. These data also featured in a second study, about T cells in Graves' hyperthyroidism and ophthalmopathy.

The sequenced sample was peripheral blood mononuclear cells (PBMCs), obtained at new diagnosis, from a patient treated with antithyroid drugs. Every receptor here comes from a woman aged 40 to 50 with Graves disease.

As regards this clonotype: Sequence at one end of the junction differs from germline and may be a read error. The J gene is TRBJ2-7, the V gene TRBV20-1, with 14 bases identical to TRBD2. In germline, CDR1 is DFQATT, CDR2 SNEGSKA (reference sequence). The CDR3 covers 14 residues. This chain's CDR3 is CGARLTSGRGEQYF. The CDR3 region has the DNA TGCGGTGCTAGATTGACTAGCGGGAGGGGGGAGCAGTACTTC.

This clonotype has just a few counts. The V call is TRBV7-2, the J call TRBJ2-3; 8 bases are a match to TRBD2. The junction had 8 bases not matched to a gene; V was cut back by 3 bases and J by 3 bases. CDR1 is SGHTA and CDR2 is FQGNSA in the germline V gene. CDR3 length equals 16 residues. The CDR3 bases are TGTGCCAGCAGCTTTCGACCGGGACTAGGGACAGATACGCAGTATTTT. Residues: CASSFRPGLGTDTQYF.

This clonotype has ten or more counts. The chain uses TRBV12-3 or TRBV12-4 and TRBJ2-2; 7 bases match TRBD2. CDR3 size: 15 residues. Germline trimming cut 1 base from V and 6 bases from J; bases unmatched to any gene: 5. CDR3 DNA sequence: TGTGCCAGCAGTTTAGGCGGGAGCTCTTCCGGGGAGCTGTTTTTT. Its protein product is CASSLGGSSSGELFF.

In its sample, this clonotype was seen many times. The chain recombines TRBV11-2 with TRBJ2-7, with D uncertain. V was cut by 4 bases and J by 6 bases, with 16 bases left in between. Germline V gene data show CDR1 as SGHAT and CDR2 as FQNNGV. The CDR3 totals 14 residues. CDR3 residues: CASSSPRFYGEQYF. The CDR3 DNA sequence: TGTGCCAGCAGCTCACCTAGGTTTTACGGCGAGCAGTACTTC.

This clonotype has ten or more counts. The CDR3 DNA reads as TGTGCCAGCAGCGTGGGACTGGGGACCTACGAGCAGTACTTC. Amino acids: CASSVGLGTYEQYF. This chain uses TRBV9 with TRBJ2-7; TRBD2 might be the D (6 bases). The length of the CDR3 is 14 residues. Trimming removed 2 bases at V and 2 bases at J, with 11 bases between. The germline CDR1 and CDR2 sequences are SGDLS and YYNGEE.

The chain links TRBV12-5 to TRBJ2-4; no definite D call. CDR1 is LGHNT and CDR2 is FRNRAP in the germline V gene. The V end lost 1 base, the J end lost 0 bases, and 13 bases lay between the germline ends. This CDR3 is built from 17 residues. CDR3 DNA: TGTGCTAGTGGTTTGGCTTTGAATTCCTTAGCCAAAAACATTCAGTACTTC. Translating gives CASGLALNSLAKNIQYF.

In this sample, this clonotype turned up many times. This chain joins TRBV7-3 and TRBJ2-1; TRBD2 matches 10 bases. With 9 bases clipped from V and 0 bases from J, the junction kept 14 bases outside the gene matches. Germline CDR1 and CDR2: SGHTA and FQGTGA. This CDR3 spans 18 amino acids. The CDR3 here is CARLRGLAGASSYNEQFF. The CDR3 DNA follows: TGTGCCAGACTCAGAGGGCTAGCGGGAGCAAGCTCCTACAATGAGCAGTTCTTC.

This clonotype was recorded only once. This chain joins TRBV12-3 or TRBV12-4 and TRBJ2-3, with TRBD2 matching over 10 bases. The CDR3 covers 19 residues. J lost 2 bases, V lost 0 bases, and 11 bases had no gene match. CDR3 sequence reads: CASSLAVGTSATSTDTQYF. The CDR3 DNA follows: TGTGCCAGCAGTTTAGCGGTGGGGACTAGCGCTACCTCCACAGATACGCAGTATTTT.

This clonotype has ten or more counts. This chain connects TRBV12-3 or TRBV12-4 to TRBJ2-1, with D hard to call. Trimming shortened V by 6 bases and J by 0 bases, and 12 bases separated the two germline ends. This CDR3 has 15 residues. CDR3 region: CASSYSASSYNEQFF. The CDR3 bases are TGTGCCAGCAGCTACAGCGCTAGCTCCTACAATGAGCAGTTCTTC.

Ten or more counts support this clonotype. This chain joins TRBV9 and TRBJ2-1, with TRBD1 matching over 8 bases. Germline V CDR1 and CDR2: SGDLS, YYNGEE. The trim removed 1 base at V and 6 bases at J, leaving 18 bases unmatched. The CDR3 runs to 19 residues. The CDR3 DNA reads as TGTGCCAGCAGCGTATCGGGACAGGTCGTAGTTGGGCTCAGCAATGAGCAGTTCTTC. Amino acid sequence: CASSVSGQVVVGLSNEQFF.

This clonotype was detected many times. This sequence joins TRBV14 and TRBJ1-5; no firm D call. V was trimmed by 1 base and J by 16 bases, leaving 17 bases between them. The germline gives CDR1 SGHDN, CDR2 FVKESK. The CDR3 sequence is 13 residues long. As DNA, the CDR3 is TGTGCCAGCAGCCAAGGAGACGGACGGAGTAGACATTTT. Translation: CASSQGDGRSRHF.

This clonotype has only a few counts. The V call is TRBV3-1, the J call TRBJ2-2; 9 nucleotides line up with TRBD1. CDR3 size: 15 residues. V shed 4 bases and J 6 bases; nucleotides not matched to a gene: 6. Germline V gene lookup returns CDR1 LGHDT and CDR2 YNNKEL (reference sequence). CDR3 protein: CASSPRTGEAGELFF. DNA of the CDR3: TGTGCCAGCAGCCCACGGACAGGGGAGGCCGGGGAGCTGTTTTTT.

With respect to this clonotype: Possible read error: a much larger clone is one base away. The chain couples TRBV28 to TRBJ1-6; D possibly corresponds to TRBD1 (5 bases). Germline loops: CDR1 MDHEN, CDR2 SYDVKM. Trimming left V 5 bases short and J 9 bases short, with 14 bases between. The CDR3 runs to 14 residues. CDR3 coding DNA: TGTGCCAGCAGTCCAAGGAGGGGTGTTTCACCCCTCCACTTT. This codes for CASSPRRGVSPLHF.

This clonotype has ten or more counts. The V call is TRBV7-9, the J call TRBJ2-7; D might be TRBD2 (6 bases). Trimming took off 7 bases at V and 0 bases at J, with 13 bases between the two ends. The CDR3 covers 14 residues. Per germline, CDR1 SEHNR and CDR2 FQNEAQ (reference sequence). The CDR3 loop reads CASTPGAPSYEQYF. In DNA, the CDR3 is TGTGCCAGCACCCCGGGAGCCCCCTCCTACGAGCAGTACTTC. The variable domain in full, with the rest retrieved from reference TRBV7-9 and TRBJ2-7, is DTGVSQNPRHKITKRGQNVTFRCDPISEHNRLYWYRQTLGQGPEFLTYFQNEAQLEKSRLLSDRFSAERPKGSFSTLEIQRTEQGDSAMYLCASTPGAPSYEQYFGPGTRLTVT.

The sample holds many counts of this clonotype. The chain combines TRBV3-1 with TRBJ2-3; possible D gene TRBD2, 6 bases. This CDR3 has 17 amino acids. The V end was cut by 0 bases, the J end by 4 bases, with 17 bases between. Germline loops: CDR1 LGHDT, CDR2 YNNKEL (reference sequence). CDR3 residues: CASSQDPGDFRADTQYF. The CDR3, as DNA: TGTGCCAGCAGCCAAGACCCGGGGGACTTCAGGGCAGATACGCAGTATTTT.

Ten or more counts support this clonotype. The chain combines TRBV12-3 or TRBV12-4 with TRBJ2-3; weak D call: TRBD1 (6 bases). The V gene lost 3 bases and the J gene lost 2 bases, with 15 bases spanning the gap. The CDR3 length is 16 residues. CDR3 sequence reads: CASSFGGLSSTDTQYF. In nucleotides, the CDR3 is TGTGCCAGCAGTTTTGGGGGCCTCTCTTCCACAGATACGCAGTATTTT.

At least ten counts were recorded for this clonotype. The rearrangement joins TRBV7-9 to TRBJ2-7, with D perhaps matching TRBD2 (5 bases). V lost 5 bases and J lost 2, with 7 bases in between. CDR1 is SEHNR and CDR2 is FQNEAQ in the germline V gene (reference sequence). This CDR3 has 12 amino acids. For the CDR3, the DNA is TGTGCCAGCAGCAACGGGGCCTACGAGCAGTACTTC. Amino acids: CASSNGAYEQYF.

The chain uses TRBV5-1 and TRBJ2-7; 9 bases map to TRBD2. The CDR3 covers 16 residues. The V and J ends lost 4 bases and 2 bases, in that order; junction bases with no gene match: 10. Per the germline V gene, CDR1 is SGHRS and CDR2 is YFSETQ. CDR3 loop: CASSPNQGLAAYEQYF. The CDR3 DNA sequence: TGCGCCAGCAGCCCAAACCAGGGACTAGCCGCCTACGAGCAGTACTTC.

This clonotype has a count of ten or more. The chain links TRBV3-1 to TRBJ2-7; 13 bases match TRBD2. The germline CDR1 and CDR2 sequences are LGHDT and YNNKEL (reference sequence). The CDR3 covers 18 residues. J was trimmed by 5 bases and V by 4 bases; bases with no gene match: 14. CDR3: CASSPPGTWTSGSNEQYF. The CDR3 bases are TGTGCCAGCAGCCCCCCCGGGACTTGGACTAGCGGGAGTAACGAGCAGTACTTC.

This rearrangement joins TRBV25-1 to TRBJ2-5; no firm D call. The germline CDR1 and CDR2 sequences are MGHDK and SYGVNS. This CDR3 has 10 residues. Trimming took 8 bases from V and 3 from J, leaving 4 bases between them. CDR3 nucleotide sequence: TGTGCCAGCCTGAAAGAGACCCAGTACTTC. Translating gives CASLKETQYF.

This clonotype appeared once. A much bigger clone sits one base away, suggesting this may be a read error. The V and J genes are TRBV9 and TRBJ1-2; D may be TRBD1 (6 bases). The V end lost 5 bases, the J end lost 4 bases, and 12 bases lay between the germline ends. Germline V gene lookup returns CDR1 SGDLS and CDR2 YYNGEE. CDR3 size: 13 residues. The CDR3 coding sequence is TGTGCCAGCAGAGGACAGCCGAGCTATGGCTACACCTTC. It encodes CASRGQPSYGYTF.

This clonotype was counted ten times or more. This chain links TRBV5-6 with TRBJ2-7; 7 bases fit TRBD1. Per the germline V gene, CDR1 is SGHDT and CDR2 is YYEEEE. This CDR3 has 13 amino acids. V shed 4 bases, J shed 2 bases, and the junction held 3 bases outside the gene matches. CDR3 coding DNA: TGTGCCAGCAGCGACGACAGGGCCTACGAGCAGTACTTC. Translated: CASSDDRAYEQYF.

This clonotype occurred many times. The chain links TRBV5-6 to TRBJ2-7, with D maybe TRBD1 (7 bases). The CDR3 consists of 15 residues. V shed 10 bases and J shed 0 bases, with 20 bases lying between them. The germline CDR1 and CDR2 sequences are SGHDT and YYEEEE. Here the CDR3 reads CASQGTPRNSYEQYF. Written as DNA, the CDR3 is TGTGCCTCACAGGGGACTCCCCGAAACTCCTACGAGCAGTACTTC. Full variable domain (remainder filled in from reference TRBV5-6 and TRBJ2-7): DAGVTQSPTHLIKTRGQQVTLRCSPKSGHDTVSWYQQALGQGPQFIFQYYEEEERQRGNFPDRFSGHQFPNYSSELNVNALLLGDSALYLCASQGTPRNSYEQYFGPGTRLTVT.

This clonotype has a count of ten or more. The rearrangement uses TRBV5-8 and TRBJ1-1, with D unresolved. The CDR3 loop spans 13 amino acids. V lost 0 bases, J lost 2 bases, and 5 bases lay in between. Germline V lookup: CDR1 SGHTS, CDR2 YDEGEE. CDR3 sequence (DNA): TGTGCCAGCAGCTTGGAGCAAAACACTGAAGCTTTCTTT. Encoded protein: CASSLEQNTEAFF.

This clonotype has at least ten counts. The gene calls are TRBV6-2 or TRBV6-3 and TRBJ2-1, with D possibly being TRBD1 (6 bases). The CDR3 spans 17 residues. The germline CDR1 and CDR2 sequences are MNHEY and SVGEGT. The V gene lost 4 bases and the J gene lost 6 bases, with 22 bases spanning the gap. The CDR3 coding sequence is TGTGCCAGCAGTTCTAGCCCCCCCGGGACAATCTTCAATGAGCAGTTCTTC. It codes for CASSSSPPGTIFNEQFF.

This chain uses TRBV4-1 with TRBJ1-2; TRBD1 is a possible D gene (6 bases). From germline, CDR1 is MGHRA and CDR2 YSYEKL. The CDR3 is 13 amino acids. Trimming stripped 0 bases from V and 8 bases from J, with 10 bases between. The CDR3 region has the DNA TGCGCCAGCAGCCAAGAAAGGGGGGCCGGCTACACCTTC. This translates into CASSQERGAGYTF.